This T cell receptor (beta chain) comes out of a study of control samples from healthy donors and cancer patients. Some clones are missing from TCRdb's copy, which holds only in-frame ones; the method was immunoSEQ multiplex PCR. The table records 90,000 to 100,000 clones, about 80% of them present only once. What was sequenced was blood. The sequence was collected from a woman aged 30 to 39 in good health.

The CDR3 loop reads CASGLVQYVEQYF. The DNA of the CDR3 is TGTGCTAGTGGTTTGGTACAGTATGTGGAGCAGTACTTC. The genes are TRBV12-5 and TRBJ2-7; D uncertain. The germline V and J ends were trimmed by 0 bases and 7 bases, with 10 bases remaining between them. CDR3 length: 13 residues. CDR1 is LGHNT, CDR2 FRNRAP, per germline.